This T cell receptor (beta chain) was observed in a study of blood T cell repertoires in COVID-19. Overall study: COVID-19 samples, acute and convalescent, were from the United States, Italy and Spain.

The Seattle site enrolled patients during active infection and followed them longitudinally. Repertoires were generated with immunoSEQ multiplex PCR, while TCRdb's copy carries only in-frame clones and drops some. The data contain 30,000 to 35,000 clones, approximately 85% of them singletons. The V gene's germline CDR1 is SGHTA and CDR2 FQGNSA. This CDR3 region has 14 residues. With V trimmed by 6 bases and J by 7 bases, 9 bases remained unmatched. This chain connects TRBV7-2 to TRBJ2-1; 7 nucleotides align to TRBD2. The clonotype comes from a man in his 60s with COVID-19, enrolled during active disease. Sequencing was performed on peripheral blood. CDR3: CASRKTAGVNEQFF. DNA of the CDR3: TGTGCCAGCAGGAAGACGGCGGGAGTGAATGAGCAGTTCTTC.